The 18 T cell receptor beta chains listed next were all sequenced from one sample in a study of blood T cell repertoires in COVID-19. Generated by immunoSEQ multiplex PCR, the TCRdb table keeps only in-frame clones and is missing some. The top ten clones hold over 7% of a sample with under 100,000 clones, approximately 90% of them seen once. The source material was peripheral blood. All receptors derive from a man aged 45-65 years with acute or convalescent COVID-19.

The CDR3 DNA reads as TGTGCCAGCAGCCAACAGGGGTTCTATGGCTACACCTTC. Its protein is CASSQQGFYGYTF. The J gene is TRBJ1-2, the V gene TRBV5-4; 7 bases are a match to TRBD1. Trimming cost V 4 bases and J 4 bases; bases outside gene matches: 4. Germline V CDR1 and CDR2: SGHNT, YYREEE (reference sequence). The CDR3 contains 13 residues.

The chain couples TRBV12-5 to TRBJ1-1, with D maybe TRBD1 (6 bases). Germline CDR1 reads LGHNT; CDR2 reads FRNRAP. V was cut by 7 bases and J by 5 bases, with 20 bases left in between. The length of the CDR3 is 15 residues. CDR3 coding DNA: TGTGCTAGTGCCCTCAAGGGGGGGGCAAGTACTGAAGCTTTCTTT. This gives the protein CASALKGGASTEAFF.

The genes are TRBV30 and TRBJ1-1, with D possibly being TRBD1 (6 bases). The CDR3 is made up of 11 amino acids. The ends were cut back, 3 bases at V and 10 bases at J, with 12 bases in the middle. Germline V gene data show CDR1 as GTSNPN and CDR2 as SVGIG (reference sequence). The CDR3 DNA follows: TGTGCCTGGAGAACAACAGGGCGAGCTTTCTTT. Translated: CAWRTTGRAFF.

V and J are TRBV12-3 or TRBV12-4 and TRBJ1-1; 7 positions agree with TRBD1. The CDR3 is 13 residues long. The ends lost 7 bases at V and 1 base at J; junction bases unmatched: 3. The CDR3 DNA sequence: TGTGCCAGCACCCGGGACAGGAACACTGAAGCTTTCTTT. As protein: CASTRDRNTEAFF.

This clone was detected only once. In DNA form, the CDR3 reads TGTGCCATCAGTGAAGCGGGTTCTGGGGCAGATACGCAGTATTTT. Residues: CAISEAGSGADTQYF. The chain couples TRBV10-3 to TRBJ2-3; possibly TRBD2 for D (6 bases). This CDR3 comprises 15 residues. Trimming left V 3 bases short and J 4 bases short, with 14 bases between. Looked up from germline, CDR1 is ENHRY and CDR2 is SYGVKD.

J is TRBJ1-2 and V is TRBV29-1; 8 bases are a match to TRBD1. This CDR3 region has 11 residues. The junction had 5 bases not matched to a gene; V was cut back by 7 bases and J by 7 bases. Germline CDR1 reads SQVTM; CDR2 reads ANQGSEA. CDR3: CSGGQGSGYTF. CDR3 DNA: TGCAGCGGTGGACAGGGAAGTGGCTACACCTTC. The full variable domain, rest sourced from reference TRBV29-1 and TRBJ1-2, is SAVISQKPSRDICQRGTSLTIQCQVDSQVTMMFWYRQQPGQSLTLIATANQGSEATYESGFVIDKFPISRPNLTFSTLTVSNMSPEDSSIYLCSGGQGSGYTFGSGTRLTVV.

In DNA form, the CDR3 reads TGCGCCAGCAGCTTGGCCGGGGGGGCGTCAACTAATGAAAAACTGTTTTTT. This translates into CASSLAGGASTNEKLFF. This rearrangement joins TRBV5-1 to TRBJ1-4; D might be TRBD1 (6 bases). This CDR3 spans 17 amino acids. V was shortened by 0 bases and J by 0 bases, with 12 bases between the two germline ends. The germline gives CDR1 SGHRS, CDR2 YFSETQ.

J is TRBJ1-3 and V is TRBV13, with D hard to call. Germline CDR1 reads PRHDT; CDR2 reads FYEKMQ (reference sequence). V was trimmed by 4 bases and J by 1 base, leaving 5 bases between them. The CDR3 loop spans 13 amino acids. The CDR3 DNA follows: TGTGCCAGCAGCTCAACTTCTGGAAACACCATATATTTT. Translated, it gives CASSSTSGNTIYF.

The J gene is TRBJ2-3, the V gene TRBV6-5, with 8 bases lining up with TRBD2. Germline CDR1 MNHEY, CDR2 SVGAGI. J was trimmed by 1 base and V by 3 bases; bases with no gene match: 3. This CDR3 has 15 amino acids. The CDR3 region has the DNA TGTGCCAGCAGTTATAAAGCGGGGGGCACAGATACGCAGTATTTT. The encoded protein is CASSYKAGGTDTQYF.

J is TRBJ2-7 and V is TRBV18; possible D gene TRBD1, 5 bases. Germline assignment: CDR1 KGHSH and CDR2 LQKENI. The CDR3 consists of 13 residues. The V gene lost 2 bases and the J gene lost 4 bases, with 9 bases spanning the gap. Written as DNA, the CDR3 is TGTGCCAGCTCACCAGGCTCAGGGTACGAGCAGTACTTC. Its protein is CASSPGSGYEQYF.

The chain combines TRBV7-2 with TRBJ1-5; D is uncertain. Germline V CDR1 and CDR2: SGHTA, FQGNSA. The CDR3 has 15 amino acids. Trimming took off 2 bases at V and 0 bases at J, with 8 bases between the two ends. The CDR3 spells CASSLQMYSNQPQHF. CDR3 bases: TGTGCCAGCAGCTTACAGATGTATAGCAATCAGCCCCAGCATTTT.

This clone was seen only a few times. This rearrangement joins TRBV3-1 (or the pseudogene TRBV3-2) to TRBJ2-1, with 8 bases aligning to TRBD2. V was clipped by 4 bases and J by 9 bases; unmatched bases: 17. The CDR3 extends over 17 amino acids. Germline V gene data show CDR1 as LGHDT and CDR2 as YNNKEL (reference sequence). The CDR3 region has the DNA TGTGCCAGCAGCCTACCTAGGGTTAGCGGGACCCACAGTGAGCAGTTCTTC. Residues: CASSLPRVSGTHSEQFF.

This sequence joins TRBV9 and TRBJ1-2; 7 bases map to TRBD1. The CDR3 extends over 19 amino acids. J lost 0 bases, V lost 2 bases, and 16 bases had no gene match. CDR1 is SGDLS and CDR2 is YYNGEE in the germline V gene. The CDR3 loop is CASSVWDSGAQLANYGYTF. In DNA, the CDR3 is TGTGCCAGCAGCGTCTGGGACAGTGGAGCCCAGTTAGCTAACTATGGCTACACCTTC.

J is TRBJ1-1 and V is TRBV6-5; D gene ambiguous. This CDR3 contains 14 residues. Per germline, CDR1 MNHEY and CDR2 SVGAGI. Trimming removed 2 bases from V and 4 bases from J, with 11 bases in between. DNA of the CDR3: TGTGCCAGCAGTTACACCCATGGGAGCACTGAAGCTTTCTTT. Protein sequence: CASSYTHGSTEAFF.

This chain connects TRBV10-3 to TRBJ2-5, with D possibly matching TRBD2 (6 bases). The CDR3 has 15 residues. Looked up from germline, CDR1 is ENHRY and CDR2 is SYGVKD. With 4 bases removed from V and 4 bases from J, the gap between germline ends came to 16 bases. Written as DNA, the CDR3 is TGTGCCATCAGTGTGTCAGATGGAGGGGCAGAGACCCAGTACTTC. Its translation is CAISVSDGGAETQYF.

This clone has only one observation. This chain links TRBV19 with TRBJ2-6, with D uncertain. The CDR3 loop spans 15 amino acids. Trimming took 6 bases from V and 0 from J, leaving 9 bases between them. Germline-derived CDR1 and CDR2 are LNHDA and SQIVND (reference sequence). The CDR3 DNA sequence: TGTGCCAGTAGCCTTACTACCTCTGGGGCCAACGTCCTGACTTTC. It yields the protein CASSLTTSGANVLTF. Using reference TRBV19 and TRBJ2-6 for the parts outside the CDR3, the full variable domain is DGGITQSPKYLFRKEGQNVTLSCEQNLNHDAMYWYRQDPGQGLRLIYYSQIVNDFQKGDIAEGYSVSREKKESFPLTVTSAQKNPTAFYLCASSLTTSGANVLTFGAGSRLTVL.

This chain joins TRBV7-9 and TRBJ1-3; D uncertain. The CDR3 loop spans 12 amino acids. Germline V gives CDR1 SEHNR, CDR2 FQNEAQ (reference sequence). V was clipped by 5 bases and J by 5 bases, with 7 bases between them. CDR3 bases: TGTGCCAGCAGCGATCACAGAAACACCATATATTTT. It yields the protein CASSDHRNTIYF.

This chain joins TRBV6-1 and TRBJ1-1; no clear D gene. Germline CDR1 reads MNHNS; CDR2 reads SASEGT. This CDR3 comprises 14 residues. Deletions cut 2 bases from V and 1 base from J, with 8 bases between. CDR3 sequence: CASSEQTGNTEAFF. The CDR3 coding sequence is TGTGCCAGCAGTGAACAAACTGGGAACACTGAAGCTTTCTTT.